This paragraph reports one T cell receptor beta chain. Its binding antigen is unknown. No base quality values were provided; no much bigger clone lies one nucleotide off. The donors were included in the validation cohort of some 120 subjects, a group kept apart from the roughly 730-subject first cohort. This specimen comes from a study of cytomegalovirus exposure and HLA in healthy donors (dated by TCRdb to about 2017). For context, the study as a whole: According to a later analysis, the 120 or so validation repertoires were produced on the same platform as the approximately 610 repertoires of the first cohort. The study aimed to test whether signatures of past pathogen exposure could be identified by cataloging public T cell receptors. Along with the approximately 650-subject first cohort, a separate validation cohort of over a hundred different subjects was used. High-throughput TCR immunosequencing, statistical association of individual TCRs with disease status, and machine learning were combined to predict cytomegalovirus infection status.

Overall study results and their limits: While some public TCRs were present in many individuals, most TCR sequences turned up only very rarely across donors. The authors suggested that the approach could potentially be generalized to other disease states and immunological phenotypes. A total of 164 TCR beta chains were listed by the study as associated with cytomegalovirus. A later analysis had no HLA typing for the validation cohort, so co-occurrence there was scored across all 130 or so repertoires. A few of the identified cytomegalovirus-associated TCR beta chains were confirmed in vitro to be specific for cytomegalovirus antigens. Cytomegalovirus status was reported to be diagnosed by the classifier with high specificity and sensitivity in both the original and validation cohorts. A later analysis found that TCRs clustered in the first cohort also tended to co-occur in the roughly 120 validation repertoires, with 94% of cluster scores above 0.

The library was built by means of the immunoSEQ multiplex PCR assay. As for the authors' bioinformatics: A statistical classification framework was built for diagnosing cytomegalovirus status from the catalog of TCR beta chain sequences. TCRdb re-hosts the immuneACCESS table, in-frame sequences only. Its copies lack some clones; in the studies checked, an unresolved V gene accounts for under half of them, and the cause for the rest is not known. V and J calls and clone size are as listed in that table; D and trimming were resolved from the DNA. Across this sample there are about 200,000 clones, with around 87% seen only once. 2% to 2.5% of the sample rests with the top ten. The germline V and J ends show losses of 5 bases and 1 base respectively, and no gene match explains 11 bases of the junction. The CDR3 contains 18 residues, cysteine and phenylalanine counted. The CDR3 DNA has 54 bases and is translated from base 1. CDR1 is given as MNHEY and CDR2 as SMNVEV, both from the germline V gene (reference sequence).

The sequence derives from a woman in her late teens or twenties in good health and CMV-seropositive. Sequencing was carried out using PBMCs. The chain links TRBV27 with TRBJ2-3; 11 of the junction bases match TRBD2. The CDR3 loop reads CASSILAGERWGTDTQYF. The base sequence is TGTGCCAGCAGTATACTAGCGGGGGAGAGGTGGGGCACAGATACGCAGTATTTT.